A selection of T cell receptor beta chains follows, all from one sample in a study of blood T cell repertoires in COVID-19. Profiled with immunoSEQ multiplex PCR; TCRdb holds only in-frame clones, not every one. The table includes fewer than 250,000 clones, 86% detected once. Sequences were obtained from peripheral blood. The source of these receptors is a woman older than 75 with COVID-19, enrolled during active disease. The CDR3 runs from the conserved cysteine through the conserved F or W. Fields, in order: clone size, D gene, J gene, V gene, CDR3 protein, CDR3 DNA. A D gene is named only where the DNA matches it firmly. Clone size, where shown, is once, few, many, or a class for clones that have expanded.

- | - | TRBJ2-3 | TRBV5-1 | CASSQGTGTGQDTQYF | TGCGCCAGCAGCCAAGGCACCGGGACTGGACAAGATACGCAGTATTTT
- | TRBD2 | TRBJ2-1 | TRBV7-2 | CASSLILIAGSVNNEQFF | TGTGCCAGCAGCTTGATCCTAATAGCGGGTTCGGTCAACAATGAGCAGTTCTTC
- | TRBD2 | TRBJ2-5 | TRBV5-1 | CASSNGGSGEETQYF | TGCGCCAGCAGCAACGGGGGTAGCGGGGAAGAGACCCAGTACTTC
- | - | TRBJ1-5 | TRBV2 | CASSEGLEGNQPQHF | TGTGCCAGCAGTGAGGGTCTGGAGGGGAATCAGCCCCAGCATTTT
- | - | TRBJ1-2 | TRBV12-3/TRBV12-4 | CASSSGFGYTF | TGTGCCAGCAGTTCGGGGTTTGGCTACACCTTC
- | TRBD2 | TRBJ2-3 | TRBV10-3 | CAISTQRGGTPSTDTQYF | TGTGCCATCAGTACTCAGCGGGGGGGGACCCCTAGCACAGATACGCAGTATTTT
many | TRBD1 | TRBJ1-2 | TRBV30 | CAWSVGTVSGYTF | TGTGCCTGGAGTGTAGGGACAGTAAGTGGCTACACCTTC
- | - | TRBJ1-1 | TRBV6-5 | CASSSIPPEAFF | TGTGCCAGCAGTTCCATCCCCCCTGAAGCTTTCTTT
- | - | TRBJ1-2 | TRBV7-6 | CASSLATGINYGYTF | TGTGCCAGCAGCTTAGCAACAGGGATTAACTATGGCTACACCTTC
- | TRBD1 | TRBJ2-3 | TRBV6-6 | CASTDRGAGYTQYF | TGTGCCAGTACGGACAGGGGAGCGGGTTATACGCAGTATTTT
- | - | TRBJ1-6 | TRBV4-1 | CASSQDQGNSPLHF | TGCGCCAGCAGCCAAGATCAGGGGAATTCACCCCTCCACTTT
- | - | TRBJ2-1 | TRBV24-1 | CATSDQGLFSYNEQFF | TGTGCCACCAGTGATCAGGGACTGTTCTCCTACAATGAGCAGTTCTTC
- | TRBD1 | TRBJ1-1 | TRBV11-3 | CASSPGGEDTEAFF | TGTGCCAGCAGCCCAGGGGGCGAGGATACTGAAGCTTTCTTT
- | - | TRBJ1-3 | TRBV24-1 | CATSDPRGGAGNTIYF | TGTGCCACCAGTGATCCTCGAGGGGGTGCTGGAAACACCATATATTTT
- | TRBD1 | TRBJ1-2 | TRBV6-2/TRBV6-3 | CASSYPTEGQGDDLYGYTF | TGTGCCAGCAGTTACCCTACAGAGGGACAGGGAGATGACCTCTATGGCTACACCTTC
- | TRBD1 | TRBJ1-2 | TRBV7-2 | CASSPRQGDYGYTF | TGTGCCAGCAGCCCCCGACAGGGGGACTATGGCTACACCTTC
- | TRBD2 | TRBJ2-5 | TRBV10-3 | CAISFLAGGQETQYF | TGTGCCATCAGCTTTCTGGCGGGGGGGCAAGAGACCCAGTACTTC
- | - | TRBJ2-7 | TRBV7-5 | CVRSTRGGNEQYF | TGTGTCAGAAGCACCCGGGGGGGGAACGAGCAGTACTTC
- | TRBD2 | TRBJ2-2 | TRBV7-9 | CASSIPGGNTGELFF | TGTGCCAGCAGCATACCGGGGGGGAACACCGGGGAGCTGTTTTTT